The source of this TCR beta chain is a study of graft-versus-host responses after intestinal transplantation. The CDR3 has 14 amino acids. Trimming took off 5 bases at V and 6 bases at J, with 15 bases between the two ends. The germline V gene has CDR1 SEHNR and CDR2 FQNEAQ (reference sequence). TCRdb's table, derived via immunoSEQ multiplex PCR, lists solely in-frame clones and lacks some. This sample has some 87,000 clones; 90% to 95% occur once, and the top ten carry 1.1%. Remarks on this clone: Its antigen is not identified.

This chain links TRBV7-9 with TRBJ2-3; tentatively, D is TRBD2 (6 bases). The receptor was derived from a human donor who was the organ donor for an intestinal transplant. Sequenced material: unstimulated CD8+ T cells sorted from spleen or lymph node cells, taken before transplant. The CDR3 coding sequence is TGTGCCAGCAGCCCTCCCGTTGGGAGGGATACGCAGTATTTT. It specifies CASSPPVGRDTQYF.